This T cell receptor (beta chain) came from a study of Tregs in tolerant kidney transplant recipients. CDR3 size: 16 residues. Germline trimming cut 1 base from V and 3 bases from J; bases unmatched to any gene: 7. Germline-derived CDR1 and CDR2 are SGHTA and FQGNSA. The data were produced by immunoSEQ multiplex PCR, yet TCRdb's version contains in-frame clones alone and is incomplete. This table holds 75,000 to 100,000 clones, roughly 93% found once. Related graft donors supplied nonmyeloablative bone marrow transplants, and mixed chimerism was transient. Unstimulated regulatory T cells (CD4+CD25+CD127-), CD4+CD25- non-regulatory cells, CD4 and CD8 cells were FACS-sorted from thawed PBMCs.

This chain joins TRBV7-2 and TRBJ2-7, with TRBD2 matching 9 bases. The specimen comprised CD4+ T cells from blood (PBMCs), sampled 12 months after the transplant. The TCR originated in a human patient who received a combined kidney and bone marrow transplant. T cells may partly derive from the graft donor. The DNA for the CDR3 is TGTGCCAGCAGCTTAGGATTAGCGGGGGCTATCTACGAGCAGTACTTC. Its translation is CASSLGLAGAIYEQYF. Complete variable domain (other parts from reference TRBV7-2 and TRBJ2-7): GAGVSQSPSNKVTEKGKDVELRCDPISGHTALYWYRQSLGQGLEFLIYFQGNSAPDKSGLPSDRFSAERTGGSVSTLTIQRTQQEDSAVYLCASSLGLAGAIYEQYFGPGTRLTVT.